Ten or more counts support the clone carrying this TCR beta chain. Its cognate antigen is unknown. The source of the sample is a study of early T cells in non-severe SARS-CoV-2 infection. Regarding the study as a whole: Matching results from VDJdb favored anti-spike CD8 responses, leaving private and CD4 specificities undetected.

Trimming left V 4 bases short and J 8 bases short, with 20 bases between. The CDR3 contains 15 residues. From germline, CDR1 is LGHDT and CDR2 YNNKEL (reference sequence). One entry per CDR3 protein, called by TCRdb with MiXCR from the 5' RACE reads. The sample carries about 79,000 distinct CDR3 sequences, around 13% recorded once. The specimen was whole blood. This receptor was obtained from an adult who was a healthcare worker with PCR-confirmed SARS-CoV-2 infection or an uninfected control (not recorded which). V usage is TRBV3-1 and J usage is TRBJ1-2; a weak D match, TRBD1 (6 bases). The CDR3 nucleotides are TGTGCCAGCAGCCCAAGACAGGTAGCCTCGTACGGCTACACCTTC. Translation: CASSPRQVASYGYTF.